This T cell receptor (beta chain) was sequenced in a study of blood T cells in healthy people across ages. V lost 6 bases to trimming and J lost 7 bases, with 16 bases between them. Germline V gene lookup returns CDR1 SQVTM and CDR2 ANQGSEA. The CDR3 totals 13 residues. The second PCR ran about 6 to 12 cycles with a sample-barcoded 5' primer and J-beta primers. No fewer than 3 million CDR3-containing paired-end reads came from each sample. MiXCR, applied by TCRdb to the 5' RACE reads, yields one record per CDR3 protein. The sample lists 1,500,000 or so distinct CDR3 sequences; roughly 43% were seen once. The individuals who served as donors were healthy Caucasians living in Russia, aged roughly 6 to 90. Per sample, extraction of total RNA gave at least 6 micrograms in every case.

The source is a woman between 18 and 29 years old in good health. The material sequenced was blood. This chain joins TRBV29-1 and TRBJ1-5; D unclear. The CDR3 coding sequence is TGCAGCGTGGCTAAAGCGGAGAGGCAGCCCCAGCATTTT. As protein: CSVAKAERQPQHF. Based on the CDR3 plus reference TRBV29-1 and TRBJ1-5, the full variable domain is SAVISQKPSRDICQRGTSLTIQCQVDSQVTMMFWYRQQPGQSLTLIATANQGSEATYESGFVIDKFPISRPNLTFSTLTVSNMSPEDSSIYLCSVAKAERQPQHFGDGTRLSIL.